These 17 T cell receptor beta chains came from one sample sequenced in a study of blood T cell repertoires in COVID-19. Method: immunoSEQ multiplex PCR; TCRdb's copy keeps in-frame clones and lacks some. This table holds some 210,000 clones, 87% found once. Input material: PBMCs or T cells enriched from blood (not recorded which). These receptors all come from a man between 18 and 29 years old with acute COVID-19.

V usage is TRBV6-6 and J usage is TRBJ1-2; 11 positions agree with TRBD1. The CDR3 is 16 amino acids. The V and J ends lost 2 bases and 1 base, in that order; junction bases with no gene match: 3. Germline V gene data show CDR1 as MNHNY and CDR2 as SVGAGI (reference sequence). The CDR3 sequence: CASSYEGQGVNYGYTF. Written as DNA, the CDR3 is TGTGCCAGCAGTTACGAGGGACAGGGGGTTAACTATGGCTACACCTTC.

This clone was recorded a few times. The J gene is TRBJ2-7, the V gene TRBV7-9; 10 bases align to TRBD1. With V trimmed by 5 bases and J by 6 bases, 4 bases remained unmatched. Germline-derived CDR1 and CDR2 are SEHNR and FQNEAQ (reference sequence). The CDR3 covers 13 residues. As DNA, the CDR3 is TGTGCCAGCAGCCGGGACAGGGGCGGCGAGCAGTACTTC. Encoded protein: CASSRDRGGEQYF.

This chain joins TRBV28 and TRBJ1-1; the D is unclear. Trimming cost V 6 bases and J 0 bases, with 11 bases left between them. From germline, CDR1 is MDHEN and CDR2 SYDVKM. CDR3 length: 14 amino acids. For the CDR3, the DNA is TGTGCCAGCAGAGACAAGGGAGTGAACACTGAAGCTTTCTTT. This gives the protein CASRDKGVNTEAFF.

The chain joins TRBV19 to TRBJ2-7; TRBD1 is a possible D gene (5 bases). CDR1 and CDR2 from the germline V gene are LNHDA and SQIVND (reference sequence). The CDR3 runs to 13 residues. The V end was cut by 6 bases, the J end by 2 bases, with 11 bases between. The chain's CDR3 is CASSTDSPYEQYF. CDR3 nucleotides: TGTGCCAGTAGCACCGACAGTCCCTACGAGCAGTACTTC.

This clone has more than one count but fewer than ten. The junction departs from germline at one end; a sequencing error may be responsible. CDR3 sequence (DNA): TGTGCCAGCACGGGCGGTAGCGGGAGAGTCTTC. This gives the protein CASTGGSGRVF. The V and J genes are TRBV6-5 and TRBJ2-1; 9 bases map to TRBD2. Germline CDR1 MNHEY, CDR2 SVGAGI. This CDR3 has 11 residues.

This chain connects TRBV12-3 or TRBV12-4 to TRBJ2-3, with a weak D call TRBD1 (6 bases). V dropped 8 bases and J dropped 7 bases, with 13 bases sitting between them. This CDR3 is built from 12 residues. This CDR3 reads CASSGTKNTQYF. The CDR3 coding sequence is TGTGCCAGCTCGGGGACAAAAAATACGCAGTATTTT.

This clone turned up a few times. This CDR3 is also generated by other DNA sequences in the sample. The J gene is TRBJ1-1, the V gene TRBV29-1; TRBD1 is a possible D gene (6 bases). V was shortened by 3 bases and J by 1 base, with 6 bases between the two germline ends. The germline V gene encodes CDR1 SQVTM and CDR2 ANQGSEA. The CDR3 consists of 12 residues. The chain's CDR3 is CSVETGNTEAFF. The CDR3 region has the DNA TGCAGCGTTGAGACAGGGAACACTGAAGCTTTCTTT.

The rearrangement links TRBV5-1 to TRBJ1-2; no reliable D call. The CDR3 has 13 residues. CDR1 and CDR2 from the germline V gene are SGHRS and YFSETQ. Trimming pared 0 bases from V and 2 bases from J, leaving 5 bases between. This CDR3 is CASSLDRNYGYTF. CDR3 bases: TGCGCCAGCAGCTTGGACAGAAACTATGGCTACACCTTC.

The chain recombines TRBV29-1 with TRBJ2-3; tentatively, D is TRBD2 (5 bases). This CDR3 contains 14 residues. With 3 bases removed from V and 1 base from J, the gap between germline ends came to 11 bases. CDR1 and CDR2 (germline): SQVTM, ANQGSEA. The CDR3: CSVEARGGTDTQYF. For the CDR3, the DNA is TGCAGCGTTGAGGCCCGGGGTGGCACAGATACGCAGTATTTT.

This clone was seen only a few times. This chain links TRBV25-1 with TRBJ2-1; a weak D match, TRBD2 (6 bases). V was shortened by 2 bases and J by 7 bases, with 18 bases between the two germline ends. The V gene's germline CDR1 is MGHDK and CDR2 SYGVNS. The CDR3 has 16 residues. The CDR3 loop reads CASSERGSSAGNEQFF. DNA of the CDR3: TGTGCCAGCAGTGAACGGGGGTCCTCGGCGGGGAATGAGCAGTTCTTC. Supplemented by reference TRBV25-1 and TRBJ2-1, the full variable domain reads EADIYQTPRYLVIGTGKKITLECSQTMGHDKMYWYQQDPGMELHLIHYSYGVNSTEKGDLSSESTVSRIRTEHFPLTLESARPSHTSQYLCASSERGSSAGNEQFFGPGTRLTVL.

This sequence joins TRBV3-1 (or the pseudogene TRBV3-2) and TRBJ2-5; 11 bases agree with TRBD1. Trimming at V came to 7 bases and at J to 5 bases, leaving 6 bases not matched to a gene. Per germline, CDR1 LGHDT and CDR2 YNNKEL (reference sequence). This CDR3 spans 14 amino acids. The CDR3 bases are TGTGCCAGCAAGAGGACAGGGGGCGGGGAGACCCAGTACTTC. Translated: CASKRTGGGETQYF.

J is TRBJ2-7 and V is TRBV7-8, with a tentative D call TRBD1 (6 bases). Trimming took off 0 bases at V and 0 bases at J, with 15 bases between the two ends. The CDR3 has 17 residues. Germline V gene data show CDR1 as SGHVS and CDR2 as FQNEAQ. As DNA, the CDR3 is TGTGCCAGCAGCTTAGCTTTCTTGCAGGGGTCCTCCTACGAGCAGTACTTC. It encodes CASSLAFLQGSSYEQYF.

The gene calls are TRBV28 and TRBJ2-5, with 8 bases lining up with TRBD1. CDR3 length equals 14 residues. Trimming at V came to 3 bases and at J to 4 bases, leaving 4 bases not matched to a gene. Germline V gives CDR1 MDHEN, CDR2 SYDVKM. The CDR3 here is CASSLGRGPETQYF. CDR3 coding DNA: TGTGCCAGCAGTTTGGGCAGGGGGCCAGAGACCCAGTACTTC.

This chain connects TRBV9 to TRBJ1-3; tentatively, D is TRBD1 (6 bases). This CDR3 spans 15 amino acids. The germline CDR1 and CDR2 sequences are SGDLS and YYNGEE. Trimming cost V 3 bases and J 1 base, with 11 bases left between them. The CDR3 sequence: CASSASTGSGNTIYF. The CDR3 coding sequence is TGTGCCAGCAGCGCCAGCACAGGGTCTGGAAACACCATATATTTT.

The chain has TRBV5-1 and TRBJ2-3; the match to TRBD2 covers 10 bases. The junction had 13 bases not matched to a gene; V was cut back by 3 bases and J by 6 bases. CDR3 length: 17 residues. Germline CDR1 is SGHRS and CDR2 is YFSETQ. CDR3 nucleotides: TGCGCCAGCAGCTGGCTCGGACTAGCGGACACCCTTGATACGCAGTATTTT. Protein sequence: CASSWLGLADTLDTQYF. Drawing the rest from reference TRBV5-1 and TRBJ2-3, the complete variable domain is KAGVTQTPRYLIKTRGQQVTLSCSPISGHRSVSWYQQTPGQGLQFLFEYFSETQRNKGNFPGRFSGRQFSNSRSEMNVSTLELGDSALYLCASSWLGLADTLDTQYFGPGTRLTVL.

The chain is built from TRBV7-2 and TRBJ2-2; D uncertain. Trimming took off 5 bases at V and 8 bases at J, with 6 bases between the two ends. The CDR3 covers 11 residues. Germline V gene sequence: CDR1 SGHTA, CDR2 FQGNSA. The CDR3 DNA is TGTGCCAGCAGCCCCATGGGGGAGCTGTTTTTT. It yields the protein CASSPMGELFF.

This clone was seen only once. The genes are TRBV7-9 and TRBJ2-1; 9 nucleotides match TRBD2. J gave up 5 bases and V 8 bases, and 7 bases lay outside the gene matches. CDR3 length: 14 residues. Germline CDR1 SEHNR, CDR2 FQNEAQ (reference sequence). The CDR3 sequence is CASGWTSANNEQFF. In DNA form, the CDR3 reads TGTGCCAGCGGGTGGACTAGCGCGAACAATGAGCAGTTCTTC.